A single TCR beta chain is shown here with its context. Its antigen has not been determined. No per-base quality is available; no much larger clone lies one base away. Per the germline V gene (reference sequence), MNHNY is the CDR1 and SVGAGI is the CDR2. The CDR3 numbers 13 residues from cysteine through phenylalanine. Kept here is only the CDR3 DNA, which spans 39 bases and is read in frame from base 1. The germline ends are 11 bases apart after V is trimmed by 3 bases and J by 6 bases. The library was built by means of PCR. TCRdb shows the sequencer as Illumina HiSeq 2500. To reduce PCR and sequencing biases, unique molecular identifiers were built into the TCR beta cDNA libraries. Every 1 to 10 million input T cells yielded approximately 500,000 cDNA molecules, meaning each molecule approximated one T cell. Patient libraries were prepared and sequenced with the same protocol used for the earlier healthy control dataset. Within a given batch, samples were prepared together, multiplexed and sequenced on the same HiSeq lane. In the authors' own workflow: MIGEC handled the raw barcoded reads, throwing out single-read molecular identifier groups before consensus assembly and CDR3 extraction. VDJtools was used for post-analysis of the clonotype tables, and diversity was normalized by down-sampling every dataset to the size of the smallest sample. Repertoire overlap clustering matched CDR3 amino acid but not nucleotide sequences to correct batch-related cross-sample contamination. TCRdb reran the public reads through fastp at Q25 and MiXCR, keeping productive beta chains. Rows matching on CDR3 protein sequence are summarized as one entry with the most common DNA and genes. The V and J calls come from TCRdb's annotation, not from the publication. Here the sample has some 690,000 distinct CDR3 sequences; 25% to 30% occur a single time. The ten largest clones take up 0.55% to 0.65% of the sample.

The data were obtained in a study of post-analysis software for immune sequencing data (dated by TCRdb to between 2015 and 2016). Concerning the study at large: Relapsing-remitting, secondary progressive and progressive-relapsing multiple sclerosis were recorded as disease courses, and subtype annotation was lacking for some patients. The multiple sclerosis patient repertoires were compared with under 13 previously published healthy control repertoires from donors aged about 6 to 26 years. A subset of samples was prepared in parallel using single-end sample barcoding, then pooled and co-amplified after Illumina adapter ligation.

TCR beta repertoires were profiled from peripheral blood of roughly 13 young patients with multiple sclerosis to demonstrate the VDJtools post-analysis software. The patients with multiple sclerosis were children and adolescents between roughly 6 and 17 years of age. The research as a whole found: Multiple sclerosis patients had significantly lower normalized Chao1 diversity than controls, a result that suggests substantial peripheral T-cell clonal expansion. The multiple sclerosis patient group was slightly younger than the control group. Strong co-clustering of samples prepared in the same batch was shown by direct clustering with F measure, prompting a batch-effect correction. Patients showed significantly higher frequencies than controls for five TRBV segments, among them TRBV5-6, TRBV5-1 and TRBV20-1.

Sequenced sample: blood. The sequence was collected from a girl aged 10 to 17 with multiple sclerosis. The chain links TRBV6-6 with TRBJ1-2; the D gene lacks a confident call. DNA sequence: TGTGCCAGCAGTTATCCGAGAGACCATGGCTACACCTTC. This is translated as CASSYPRDHGYTF.